These T cell receptor beta chains were read from a single sample in a study. In TCRdb, the RT-PCR reads were re-called with MiXCR into one record per CDR3 protein. In the table there are about 680,000 distinct CDR3 sequences, 14% of which are singletons. Sequencing used memory CD4+ T cells from blood. The receptor set was obtained from a female donor in good health, serving as a healthy control. CDR3s include the opening cysteine and the closing phenylalanine or tryptophan. A D gene is named only where the DNA matches it firmly. The listing skips clone size in some rows; elsewhere it reads once, few, many or a size class.

clone_size	d_call	v_call	j_call	cdr3_length	cdr3_aa	cdr3_nt
few	-	TRBV7-2	TRBJ2-5	13	CASRRAAQETQYF	TGTGCCAGCAGGAGGGCAGCCCAAGAGACCCAGTACTTC
many	TRBD1	TRBV7-3	TRBJ2-1	14	CASSSGGVYNEQFF	TGTGCCAGCAGCTCAGGGGGAGTCTACAATGAGCAGTTCTTC
-	TRBD1	TRBV3-1	TRBJ1-4	13	CASRRQGDEKLFF	TGTGCCAGCAGACGACAGGGGGATGAAAAACTGTTTTTT
few	TRBD1	TRBV5-1	TRBJ1-3	15	CASSSQQGTGNTIYF	TGCGCCAGCAGCAGCCAACAGGGGACTGGAAACACCATATATTTT
-	TRBD1	TRBV28	TRBJ1-2	17	CASSYPGDSGGNYGYTF	TGTGCCAGCAGTTACCCGGGTGATTCAGGGGGGAACTATGGCTACACCTTC
few	-	TRBV9	TRBJ1-6	15	CASRTEESGNSPLHF	TGTGCCAGCAGAACCGAAGAGTCGGGGAATTCACCCCTCCACTTT
-	TRBD1	TRBV5-1	TRBJ2-1	14	CASSLTLGTEEQFF	TGCGCCAGCAGCTTGACCCTCGGGACAGAGGAGCAGTTCTTC
few	TRBD1	TRBV5-1	TRBJ1-1	14	CASRIGQENTEAFF	TGCGCCAGCAGGATTGGACAGGAGAACACTGAAGCTTTCTTT
-	TRBD2	TRBV18	TRBJ2-5	16	CASSPRTSGSGETQYF	TGTGCCAGCTCACCACGGACTAGCGGGAGCGGGGAGACCCAGTACTTC
many	-	TRBV7-9	TRBJ2-1	13	CASSLGGADEQFF	TGTGCCAGCAGCTTAGGGGGGGCGGATGAGCAGTTCTTC
few	-	TRBV6-2/TRBV6-3	TRBJ2-5	13	CASSYSKVETQYF	TGTGCCAGCAGTTACTCGAAGGTAGAGACCCAGTACTTC
many	TRBD2	TRBV20-1	TRBJ2-7	14	CSAQRLADSYEQYF	TGCAGTGCCCAAAGACTAGCGGACTCCTACGAGCAGTACTTC
many	-	TRBV29-1	TRBJ2-5	13	CSVGVTWGETQYF	TGCAGCGTTGGTGTCACCTGGGGGGAGACCCAGTACTTC
-	-	TRBV5-1	TRBJ1-1	11	CASRGHTEAFF	TGCGCCAGCAGAGGACACACTGAAGCTTTCTTT
-	TRBD2	TRBV7-2	TRBJ2-7	15	CASSPGGGRVYEQYF	TGTGCCAGCAGCCCCGGGGGCGGGAGGGTCTACGAGCAGTACTTC
-	-	TRBV11-2	TRBJ1-2	14	CASSPGMGPKGYTF	TGTGCCAGCAGCCCGGGGATGGGACCGAAGGGCTACACCTTC
-	-	TRBV24-1	TRBJ2-7	16	CATSDHQWDTNYEQYF	TGTGCCACCAGTGACCATCAGTGGGACACCAACTACGAGCAGTACTTC
few	TRBD1	TRBV27	TRBJ2-7	13	CASSDRGVGEQYF	TGTGCCAGCAGCGACAGGGGAGTGGGTGAGCAGTACTTC
many	-	TRBV7-2	TRBJ2-7	15	CASSLKGPVLYEQYF	TGTGCCAGCAGCTTAAAGGGGCCGGTTCTCTACGAGCAGTACTTC
few	-	TRBV20-1	TRBJ2-1	14	CSAKDPRSYNEQFF	TGCAGTGCTAAAGACCCTAGATCCTACAATGAGCAGTTCTTC
-	TRBD2	TRBV20-1	TRBJ2-1	15	CSAYKRGASYNEQFF	TGCAGTGCTTACAAGCGGGGGGCCTCCTACAATGAGCAGTTCTTC
many	TRBD1	TRBV20-1	TRBJ1-2	15	CSAREGQAYNYGYTF	TGCAGTGCTAGGGAAGGACAGGCTTATAACTATGGCTACACCTTC